The 2 T cell receptor beta chains reported below all come from one sample, sequenced in a study of glioma-infiltrating T cells. Amplification of TCR alpha and beta CDR3 regions from RNA used iRepertoire nested multiplex PCR. A single record per CDR3 protein comes from TCRdb applying MiXCR to the multiplex PCR reads. The sample shows some 110,000 distinct CDR3 sequences, more than 20% of them seen only once. Sample: glioma tissue, nonneoplastic brain tissue, or PBMCs (not recorded which). These receptors came from a human donor with low-grade glioma or glioblastoma, undergoing nonglioma brain surgery, or in good health (not recorded which).

This clonotype was recorded many times. The rearrangement links TRBV6-1 to TRBJ2-1; TRBD2 agrees at 8 bases. The CDR3 spans 16 residues. V lost 10 bases, J lost 4 bases, and 15 bases stayed unmatched. In germline, CDR1 is MNHNS, CDR2 SASEGT. CDR3 bases: TGTGCCATCCGTTCCGGGGGGGAAACAGGGTACAATGAGCAGTTCTTC. Its protein product is CAIRSGGETGYNEQFF.

This clonotype has a count of ten or more. The genes are TRBV5-4 and TRBJ2-3, with TRBD2 identical over 8 bases. The CDR3 has 15 amino acids. Per the germline V gene, CDR1 is SGHNT and CDR2 is YYREEE (reference sequence). V was pared by 0 bases and J by 2 bases, with 2 bases of the junction left unmatched. The CDR3 nucleotides are TGTGCCAGCAGCTTGGATAGCGGGGTCACAGATACGCAGTATTTT. As protein: CASSLDSGVTDTQYF.